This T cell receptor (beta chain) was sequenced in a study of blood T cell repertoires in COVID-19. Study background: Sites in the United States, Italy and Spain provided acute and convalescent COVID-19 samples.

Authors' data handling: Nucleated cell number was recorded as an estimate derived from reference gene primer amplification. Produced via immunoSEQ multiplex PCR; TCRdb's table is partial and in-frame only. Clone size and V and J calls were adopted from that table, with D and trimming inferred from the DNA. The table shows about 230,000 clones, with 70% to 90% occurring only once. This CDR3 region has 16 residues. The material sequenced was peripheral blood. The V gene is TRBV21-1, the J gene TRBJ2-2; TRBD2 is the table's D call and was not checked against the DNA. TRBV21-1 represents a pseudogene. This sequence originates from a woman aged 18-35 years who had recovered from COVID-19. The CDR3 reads CASSKVLCGSTGELFF. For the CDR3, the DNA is TGTGCCAGCAGCAAAGTGTTGTGCGGAAGCACCGGGGAGCTGTTTTTT.